These 4 T cell receptor beta chains came from one sample sequenced in a study of PD-1 blockade in classical Hodgkin lymphoma. Generated by immunoSEQ multiplex PCR, the TCRdb table keeps only in-frame clones and is missing some. The sample lists some 28,000 clones, 75% to 90% occurring once. Every one of the patients relapsed after autologous stem cell transplantation (brentuximab vedotin exposure was variable). Sequenced here: peripheral blood mononuclear cells (PBMCs), sampled before the second cycle of nivolumab. These receptors all come from a human donor with classical Hodgkin lymphoma.

The CDR3 loop reads CASSLAGGGGYTF. The CDR3 DNA follows: TGTGCCAGCAGTTTGGCAGGGGGCGGGGGCTACACCTTC. V is TRBV28 and J is TRBJ1-2, with 8 bases identical to TRBD1. The CDR3 length is 13 residues. Trimming cost V 3 bases and J 8 bases; bases outside gene matches: 5. CDR1 MDHEN and CDR2 SYDVKM come from the germline V gene.

The chain couples TRBV7-6 to TRBJ1-2, with D possibly being TRBD1 (5 bases). The V end lost 2 bases, the J end lost 1 base, and 11 bases lay between the germline ends. Per germline, CDR1 SGHVS and CDR2 FNYEAQ. The CDR3 has 15 amino acids. The CDR3 DNA sequence: TGTGCCAGCAGCTTAATGGGGGGTATTAACTATGGCTACACCTTC. Translating it yields CASSLMGGINYGYTF. Supplemented by reference TRBV7-6 and TRBJ1-2, the full variable domain reads GAGVSQSPRYKVTKRGQDVALRCDPISGHVSLYWYRQALGQGPEFLTYFNYEAQQDKSGLPNDRFSAERPEGSISTLTIQRTEQRDSAMYRCASSLMGGINYGYTFGSGTRLTVV.

The rearrangement links TRBV30 to TRBJ1-1; 8 nucleotides match TRBD1. CDR1 and CDR2 (germline): GTSNPN, SVGIG (reference sequence). The V segment lost 5 bases and the J segment 0 bases; nucleotides outside the gene matches: 11. This CDR3 region has 16 residues. The CDR3 loop reads CAWRPNRGTLNTEAFF. CDR3 bases: TGTGCCTGGCGGCCGAACAGGGGGACGCTGAACACTGAAGCTTTCTTT. Full variable domain (rest looked up from reference TRBV30 and TRBJ1-1): SQTIHQWPATLVQPVGSPLSLECTVEGTSNPNLYWYRQAAGRGLQLLFYSVGIGQISSEVPQNLSASRPQDRQFILSSKKLLLSDSGFYLCAWRPNRGTLNTEAFFGQGTRLTVV.

V gene TRBV4-2 combines with J gene TRBJ1-4; D unclear. Between the trimmed V and J ends, which lost 0 bases and 8 bases, there was a span of 16 bases. The V gene's germline CDR1 is LGHNA and CDR2 YNFKEQ. There are 16 residues in the CDR3. The CDR3 region is CASSQDPRTNLEKLFF. The CDR3 DNA reads TGTGCCAGCAGCCAAGATCCCCGAACTAACCTCGAAAAACTGTTTTTT.